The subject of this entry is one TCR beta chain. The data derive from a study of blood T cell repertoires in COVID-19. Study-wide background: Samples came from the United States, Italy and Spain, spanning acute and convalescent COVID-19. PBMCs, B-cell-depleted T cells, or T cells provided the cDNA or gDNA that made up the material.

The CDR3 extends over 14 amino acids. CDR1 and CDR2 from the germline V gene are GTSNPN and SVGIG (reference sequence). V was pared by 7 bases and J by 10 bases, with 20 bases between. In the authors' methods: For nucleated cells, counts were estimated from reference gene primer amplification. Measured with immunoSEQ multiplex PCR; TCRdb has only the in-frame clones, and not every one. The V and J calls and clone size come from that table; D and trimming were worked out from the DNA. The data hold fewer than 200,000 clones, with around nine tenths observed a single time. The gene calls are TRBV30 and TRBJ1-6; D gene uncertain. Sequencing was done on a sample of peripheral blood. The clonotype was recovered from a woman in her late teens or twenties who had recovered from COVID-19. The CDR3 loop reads CAFNQVVSGSPLHF. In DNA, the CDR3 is TGTGCCTTCAACCAGGTTGTATCCGGCTCACCCCTCCACTTT.